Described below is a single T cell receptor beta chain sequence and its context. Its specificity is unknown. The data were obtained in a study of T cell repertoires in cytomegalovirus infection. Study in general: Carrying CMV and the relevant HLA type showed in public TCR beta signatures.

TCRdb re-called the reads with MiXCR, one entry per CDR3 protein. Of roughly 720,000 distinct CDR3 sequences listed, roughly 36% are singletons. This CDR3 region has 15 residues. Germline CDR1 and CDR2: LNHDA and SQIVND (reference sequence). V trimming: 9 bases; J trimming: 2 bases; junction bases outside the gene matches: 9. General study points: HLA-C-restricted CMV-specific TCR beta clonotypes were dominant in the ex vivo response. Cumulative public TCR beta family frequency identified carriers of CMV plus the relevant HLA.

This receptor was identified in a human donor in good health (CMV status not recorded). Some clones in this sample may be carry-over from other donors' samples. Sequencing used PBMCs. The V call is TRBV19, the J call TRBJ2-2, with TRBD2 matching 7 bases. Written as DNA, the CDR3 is TGTGCCAGCCTCGGGAGGCCCGAAAACACCGGGGAGCTGTTTTTT. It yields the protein CASLGRPENTGELFF.